This T cell receptor (beta chain) came from a study of cytomegalovirus exposure and HLA in healthy donors. As for the study in general: Prior work identified about 120 million unique TCR beta sequences in approximately 180 million T cells. The study, taken as a whole, reports: The listing of some 170 TCR beta chains classed them as cytomegalovirus-associated. An analysis that came later showed most CMV-associated TCR beta chains appearing HLA-restricted.

Likely unrecorded immune exposures existed in these nominally healthy donors. This clone came up once. Its antigen is currently unknown. Primers included in the PCR were 60 Vbeta and 13 Jbeta primers. Clones were sequenced by immunoSEQ multiplex PCR, and TCRdb holds only the in-frame ones, with some missing. The sample carries some 70,000 clones, roughly 70% recorded once. The sequenced material came from PBMCs. This clonotype originated in a male donor in good health and CMV-seropositive.

CDR3 sequence reads: CASSGLRGLAVLAKNIQYF. DNA for the CDR3: TGTGCCAGCAGTGGACTACGGGGACTAGCGGTTCTAGCCAAAAACATTCAGTACTTC. This chain uses TRBV6-1 with TRBJ2-4, with TRBD2 identical over 11 bases. This CDR3 contains 19 residues. CDR1 is MNHNS, CDR2 SASEGT, per germline. V trimming: 4 bases; J trimming: 0 bases; junction bases outside the gene matches: 11.